This TCR beta chain comes out of a study of T cell repertoires in cytomegalovirus infection. About the study: Through public TCR beta signatures, both CMV infection and matching HLA type were indicated. Regarding the study as a whole: Adding up the frequency of public TCR beta families identified people who carried CMV plus the relevant HLA. HLA-C-restricted CMV-specific TCR beta clonotypes prevailed in the ex vivo response.

The length of the CDR3 is 13 residues. V lost 6 bases to trimming and J lost 6 bases, with 15 bases between them. With respect to this clonotype: The antigen remains unidentified.

TCRdb ran MiXCR on the reads and lists one entry per CDR3 protein. Here the sample spans some 180,000 distinct CDR3 sequences, about a sixth being singletons. Sequencing was carried out using CD8+ T cells from PBMCs. The gene calls are TRBV12-3 or TRBV12-4 and TRBJ2-7; D uncertain. This TCR derives from a human donor in good health (CMV status not recorded). Some clones in this sample may be carry-over from other donors' samples. The CDR3 spells CASSHTPGREQYF. The CDR3 bases are TGTGCCAGCAGCCATACCCCGGGCCGCGAGCAGTACTTC.